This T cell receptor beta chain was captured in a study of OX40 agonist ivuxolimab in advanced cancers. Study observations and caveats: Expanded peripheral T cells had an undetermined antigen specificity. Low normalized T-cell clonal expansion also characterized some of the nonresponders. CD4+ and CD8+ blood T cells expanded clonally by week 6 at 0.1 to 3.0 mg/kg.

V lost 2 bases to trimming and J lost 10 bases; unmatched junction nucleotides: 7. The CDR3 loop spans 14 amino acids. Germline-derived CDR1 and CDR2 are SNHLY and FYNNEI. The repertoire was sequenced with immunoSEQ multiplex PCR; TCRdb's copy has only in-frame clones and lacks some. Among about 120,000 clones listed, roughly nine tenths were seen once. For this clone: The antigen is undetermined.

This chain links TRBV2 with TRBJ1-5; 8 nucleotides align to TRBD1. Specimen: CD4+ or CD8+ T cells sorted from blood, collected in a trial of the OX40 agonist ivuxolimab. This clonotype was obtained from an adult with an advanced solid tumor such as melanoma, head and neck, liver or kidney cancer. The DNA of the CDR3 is TGTGCCAGCAGTGAATGGGGACAGGCGATACCCCAGCATTTT. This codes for CASSEWGQAIPQHF.